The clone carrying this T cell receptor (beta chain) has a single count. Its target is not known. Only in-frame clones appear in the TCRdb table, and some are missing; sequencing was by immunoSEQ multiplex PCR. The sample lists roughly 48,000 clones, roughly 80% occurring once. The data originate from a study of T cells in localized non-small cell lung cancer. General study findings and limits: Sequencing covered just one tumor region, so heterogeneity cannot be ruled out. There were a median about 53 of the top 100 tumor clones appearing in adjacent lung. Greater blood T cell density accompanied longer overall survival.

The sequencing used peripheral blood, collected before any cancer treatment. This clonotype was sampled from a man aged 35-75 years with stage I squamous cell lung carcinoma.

CDR3 sequence: CASSLQLTNEKLFF. CDR3 DNA: TGCGCCAGCAGCTTGCAGCTGACTAATGAAAAACTGTTTTTT. This sequence joins TRBV5-1 and TRBJ1-4; D is uncertain. Per the germline V gene, CDR1 is SGHRS and CDR2 is YFSETQ. V was clipped by 1 base and J by 2 bases, with 6 bases between them. CDR3 length equals 14 residues.